The 27 T cell receptor beta chains listed next were all sequenced from one sample in a study of blood T cells in healthy people across ages. Using a J-beta primer mix together with a sample-barcoded 5' primer, a second PCR was run for roughly 7 to 12 cycles. MiXCR, run by TCRdb on the 5' RACE reads, gives a single entry per CDR3 protein. The top ten clones hold 2.5% to 3.5% of a sample with hundreds of thousands of distinct CDR3 sequences, under 30% of them seen once. The same sample was also used in a study of T cells of mothers and their children.

Sequencing was done on a sample of blood. These receptors all stem from a boy aged 5-17 years in good health.

This clonotype was seen more than once but under ten times. The chain carries TRBV29-1 and TRBJ1-6, with D hard to call. The CDR3 loop spans 14 amino acids. Trimming took off 6 bases at V and 6 bases at J, with 15 bases between the two ends. Germline CDR1 and CDR2: SQVTM and ANQGSEA. The chain's CDR3 is CSVRTDDINSPLHF. The CDR3 DNA sequence: TGCAGCGTGAGGACGGACGATATTAATTCACCCCTCCACTTT.

This chain uses TRBV27 with TRBJ1-2; no clear D. The V end was cut by 5 bases, the J end by 4 bases, with 14 bases between. The CDR3 contains 14 residues. CDR1 and CDR2 (germline): MNHEY, SMNVEV (reference sequence). CDR3 nucleotides: TGTGCCAGCAGTCGAGAGGGAACCAGCTATGGCTACACCTTC. The encoded protein is CASSREGTSYGYTF.

The chain combines TRBV4-1 with TRBJ2-5, with D maybe TRBD1 (6 bases). The DNA end lines up better with TRBJ2-7; the J call may be wrong. The CDR3 sequence is 15 residues long. From germline, CDR1 is MGHRA and CDR2 YSYEKL. The CDR3 DNA is TGCGCCAGCAGCCAAGATCCTGCAGGGGAATACGAGCAGTACTTC. Protein: CASSQDPAGEYEQYF.

This clonotype has only a few counts. The chain uses TRBV5-6 and TRBJ2-7, with D unresolved. Trimming took off 0 bases at V and 3 bases at J, with 7 bases between the two ends. This CDR3 is 13 amino acids long. Germline V CDR1 and CDR2: SGHDT, YYEEEE. This CDR3 is CASSLAQVYEQYF. The CDR3 coding sequence is TGTGCCAGCAGCTTGGCCCAGGTCTACGAGCAGTACTTC.

The chain joins TRBV14 to TRBJ1-4, with D possibly being TRBD1 (5 bases). The CDR3 loop spans 15 amino acids. Germline V gene lookup returns CDR1 SGHDN and CDR2 FVKESK. Trimming left V 0 bases short and J 3 bases short, with 8 bases between. The CDR3 loop is CASSQDQGANEKLFF. The CDR3 DNA follows: TGTGCCAGCAGCCAAGATCAAGGGGCTAATGAAAAACTGTTTTTT.

The sample holds many counts of this clonotype. The CDR3 coding sequence is TGTGCCAGCAGTTCGGGGGATGAGCAGTTCTTC. Amino acids: CASSSGDEQFF. The V call is TRBV12-3 or TRBV12-4, the J call TRBJ2-5; D possibly corresponds to TRBD2 (6 bases). Judging by the DNA end, TRBJ2-1 fits better; the J call may be wrong. CDR3 length: 11 amino acids.

This clonotype was observed a handful of times. J is TRBJ2-5 and V is TRBV3-1; 8 bases line up with TRBD2. The CDR3 has 14 amino acids. V was pared by 4 bases and J by 9 bases, with 10 bases of the junction left unmatched. Looked up from germline, CDR1 is LGHDT and CDR2 is YNNKEL (reference sequence). For the CDR3, the DNA is TGTGCCAGCAGCCCTAGCGGGTTTCCCAGCGCCCAGTACTTC. Translated: CASSPSGFPSAQYF.

The chain is built from TRBV29-1 and TRBJ2-5; no clear D. This CDR3 spans 12 amino acids. The V gene lost 2 bases and the J gene lost 3 bases, with 7 bases spanning the gap. Germline CDR1 SQVTM, CDR2 ANQGSEA. CDR3 in amino acids: CSVEWLEETQYF. The DNA for the CDR3 is TGCAGCGTTGAATGGTTAGAAGAGACCCAGTACTTC.

This rearrangement joins TRBV28 to TRBJ1-2, with D possibly matching TRBD1 (5 bases). CDR1 is MDHEN and CDR2 is SYDVKM in the germline V gene. The CDR3 is 12 amino acids. Trimming pared 6 bases from V and 5 bases from J, leaving 10 bases between. The DNA for the CDR3 is TGTGCCAGCAGAGAGGGGCCATATGGCTACACCTTC. Encoded protein: CASREGPYGYTF.

J is TRBJ1-6 and V is TRBV4-1; D gene ambiguous. V gave up 2 bases and J gave up 8 bases, with 13 bases separating them. Per the germline V gene, CDR1 is MGHRA and CDR2 is YSYEKL. This CDR3 comprises 15 residues. The CDR3 DNA reads as TGCGCCAGCAGCCAAATACCACTATCCGATTCACCCCTCCACTTT. It translates to CASSQIPLSDSPLHF.

This chain connects TRBV6-1 to TRBJ2-6; 8 bases fit TRBD2. From germline, CDR1 is MNHNS and CDR2 SASEGT. The ends lost 8 bases at V and 2 bases at J; junction bases unmatched: 14. The CDR3 runs 18 residues. The CDR3 spells CASLGRGGPLAGANVLTF. The CDR3 DNA sequence: TGTGCCAGCTTGGGGCGCGGGGGGCCGCTTGCTGGGGCCAACGTCCTGACTTTC.

This rearrangement joins TRBV6-4 to TRBJ1-5; maybe TRBD1 (5 bases). Germline V gene data show CDR1 as MRHNA and CDR2 as SNTAGT. V gave up 2 bases and J gave up 11 bases, with 16 bases separating them. The length of the CDR3 is 14 residues. The CDR3 nucleotides are TGTGCCAGCAGTGACAGGAGGGGTGATTCAGCCCAGCATTTT. This sequence encodes CASSDRRGDSAQHF.

The chain is built from TRBV28 and TRBJ1-2; 8 bases fit TRBD1. The CDR3 covers 17 residues. Germline loops: CDR1 MDHEN, CDR2 SYDVKM. Losses at the gene ends were 6 bases for V and 3 bases for J; bases not matched to a gene: 15. The CDR3 protein is CASSREITTGEHYGYTF. DNA of the CDR3: TGTGCCAGCAGCCGAGAAATTACGACAGGGGAGCACTATGGCTACACCTTC.

In this sample, this clonotype turned up a few times. The chain joins TRBV20-1 to TRBJ2-5; D might be TRBD2 (6 bases). The J call may be wrong; the DNA end is better matched by TRBJ2-7. Germline V CDR1 and CDR2: DFQATT, SNEGSKA (reference sequence). CDR3 length equals 12 residues. This chain's CDR3 is CSSAGGNYEQYF. The CDR3 nucleotides are TGCAGTTCGGCTGGGGGGAACTACGAGCAGTACTTC.

The sample holds a few counts of this clonotype. The V gene is TRBV4-2, the J gene TRBJ2-5; D gene ambiguous. This CDR3 spans 13 amino acids. V was trimmed by 0 bases and J by 5 bases, leaving 7 bases between them. The germline CDR1 and CDR2 sequences are LGHNA and YNFKEQ. This CDR3 reads CASSQEVRETQYF. The CDR3 DNA reads TGTGCCAGCAGCCAAGAGGTGCGGGAGACCCAGTACTTC.

This chain joins TRBV9 and TRBJ1-5; the D gene is possibly TRBD1 (6 bases). Germline V gene sequence: CDR1 SGDLS, CDR2 YYNGEE. The CDR3 extends over 14 amino acids. V was clipped by 0 bases and J by 7 bases, with 11 bases between them. This CDR3 is CASSVDGGHQPQHF. As DNA, the CDR3 is TGTGCCAGCAGCGTAGACGGGGGACACCAGCCCCAGCATTTT. The complete variable domain, with remaining parts taken from reference TRBV9 and TRBJ1-5, reads DSGVTQTPKHLITATGQRVTLRCSPRSGDLSVYWYQQSLDQGLQFLIQYYNGEERAKGNILERFSAQQFPDLHSELNLSSLELGDSALYFCASSVDGGHQPQHFGDGTRLSIL.

The chain combines TRBV5-1 with TRBJ1-2; no clear D. The V end was cut by 0 bases, the J end by 8 bases, with 11 bases between. The length of the CDR3 is 13 residues. Per the germline V gene, CDR1 is SGHRS and CDR2 is YFSETQ. CDR3 in DNA: TGCGCCAGCAGCTTGGACTTCCGCAGCGGCTACACCTTC. This codes for CASSLDFRSGYTF.

This clonotype was picked up a small number of times. The rearrangement joins TRBV4-1 to TRBJ2-2; 11 positions agree with TRBD2. V dropped 3 bases and J dropped 5; count of bases not matched to a gene: 8. Germline CDR1 is MGHRA and CDR2 is YSYEKL. CDR3 size: 17 residues. The CDR3 bases are TGCGCCAGCAGCCACGGACTAGCGGGCCTGGGGACCGGGGAGCTGTTTTTT. Translation: CASSHGLAGLGTGELFF.

This chain joins TRBV29-1 and TRBJ1-1; unclear D gene. The V end was cut by 0 bases, the J end by 0 bases, with 5 bases between. CDR1 is SQVTM and CDR2 is ANQGSEA in the germline V gene. The CDR3 totals 13 residues. The CDR3 region is CSVEENMNTEAFF. The CDR3 bases are TGCAGCGTTGAAGAGAACATGAACACTGAAGCTTTCTTT.

A single count supports this clonotype. This chain joins TRBV12-5 and TRBJ2-7; D call uncertain. V was pared by 0 bases and J by 5 bases, with 14 bases between. Germline V gene lookup returns CDR1 LGHNT and CDR2 FRNRAP. The CDR3 runs to 15 residues. The CDR3, as DNA: TGTGCTAGTGGTTTGGTACTGGCGTCCTTTGACGAGCAGTACTTC. Its translation is CASGLVLASFDEQYF.

This clonotype was found a few times. The chain has TRBV18 and TRBJ1-2; no reliable D call. Trimming took 6 bases from V and 5 from J, leaving 22 bases between them. The CDR3 contains 16 residues. Germline CDR1 KGHSH, CDR2 LQKENI. CDR3 nucleotide sequence: TGTGCCAGCTCCCCGTCCGACGGGATGGAACTATATGGCTACACCTTC. Translation gives CASSPSDGMELYGYTF.

This sequence joins TRBV4-1 and TRBJ2-1; possible D gene TRBD2, 6 bases. V gave up 3 bases and J gave up 2 bases, with 17 bases separating them. Germline V gene data show CDR1 as MGHRA and CDR2 as YSYEKL. This CDR3 comprises 17 residues. This chain's CDR3 is CASSHPGTSSPYNEQFF. CDR3 nucleotides: TGCGCCAGCAGCCACCCGGGAACTAGCTCCCCCTACAATGAGCAGTTCTTC.

The chain has TRBV29-1 and TRBJ2-5; possible D gene TRBD2, 6 bases. The closer fit of TRBJ2-7 to the DNA end suggests the J call may be wrong. The germline V gene encodes CDR1 SQVTM and CDR2 ANQGSEA. The CDR3 totals 13 residues. The CDR3 sequence: CSVEGGPSYEQYF. In DNA, the CDR3 is TGCAGCGTTGAGGGGGGACCCAGCTACGAGCAGTACTTC.

The rearrangement uses TRBV10-2 and TRBJ1-1; unclear D gene. Germline V gives CDR1 WSHSY, CDR2 SAAADI. Trimming took 8 bases from V and 1 from J, leaving 5 bases between them. The CDR3 is 11 residues long. In DNA, the CDR3 is TGCGCCAGCGTGTCGAACACTGAAGCTTTCTTT. It translates to CASVSNTEAFF.

This clonotype was picked up a small number of times. The CDR3, as DNA: TGTGCCAGCAGTTTTCTTAGTGGGGGCACTGAAGCTTTCTTT. Amino acid sequence: CASSFLSGGTEAFF. The chain is built from TRBV28 and TRBJ1-1, with a weak D call TRBD1 (5 bases). CDR1 is MDHEN, CDR2 SYDVKM, per germline. The CDR3 loop spans 14 amino acids. Trimming removed 3 bases from V and 4 bases from J, with 12 bases in between.

This rearrangement joins TRBV24-1 to TRBJ2-2, with a tentative D call TRBD1 (6 bases). Germline V CDR1 and CDR2: KGHDR, SFDVKD. The CDR3 is made up of 16 amino acids. The ends were cut back, 2 bases at V and 5 bases at J, with 14 bases in the middle. The CDR3 is CATSDSGTPFTGELFF. The CDR3 nucleotides read TGTGCCACCAGTGATTCCGGGACACCTTTTACCGGGGAGCTGTTTTTT.

The chain uses TRBV10-3 and TRBJ1-4; unclear D gene. This CDR3 is built from 13 residues. The V and J ends lost 2 bases and 8 bases respectively, with 9 bases between them. In germline, CDR1 is ENHRY, CDR2 SYGVKD. CDR3 in DNA: TGTGCCATCAGTGAGAGGGCCTGGGAAAAACTGTTTTTT. Its translation: CAISERAWEKLFF.